These 14 T cell receptor beta chains originate from one sample sequenced in a study of T cell responses to AZD1222 COVID-19 vaccine. Generated by immunoSEQ multiplex PCR, the TCRdb table keeps only in-frame clones and is missing some. The table records 150,000 or so clones, under 95% of them present only once. This material consisted of peripheral blood, taken on day 0 of AZD1222 vaccination. All receptors come from an adult in good health.

V usage is TRBV6-2 or TRBV6-3 and J usage is TRBJ1-1, with D possibly TRBD1 on 5 matching bases. Germline V gene lookup returns CDR1 MNHEY and CDR2 SVGEGT. V shed 5 bases and J shed 5 bases, with 12 bases lying between them. The CDR3 sequence is 13 residues long. CDR3: CASSRQGRTEAFF. The CDR3 bases are TGTGCCAGCAGTCGGCAGGGCCGGACTGAAGCTTTCTTT.

This sequence joins TRBV20-1 and TRBJ2-2; 7 positions agree with TRBD1. The CDR3 spans 14 residues. The germline CDR1 and CDR2 sequences are DFQATT and SNEGSKA (reference sequence). Trimming took 3 bases from V and 3 from J; bases not matched to a gene: 4. The CDR3 reads CSASEGADTGELFF. DNA of the CDR3: TGCAGTGCTAGTGAGGGGGCAGACACCGGGGAGCTGTTTTTT.

The V gene is TRBV3-1 (or the pseudogene TRBV3-2), the J gene TRBJ1-1; D unresolved. This CDR3 spans 14 amino acids. Germline CDR1 and CDR2: LGHDT and YNNKEL (reference sequence). The V end was cut by 1 base, the J end by 1 base, with 7 bases between. In DNA, the CDR3 is TGTGCCAGCAGCCAAGTGAGCAAGAACACTGAAGCTTTCTTT. Residues: CASSQVSKNTEAFF.

V usage is TRBV5-1 and J usage is TRBJ1-2; no definite D call. In germline, CDR1 is SGHRS, CDR2 YFSETQ. V dropped 4 bases and J dropped 4 bases, with 11 bases sitting between them. The CDR3 runs to 13 residues. The CDR3 spells CASSDGDGYGYTF. In DNA form, the CDR3 reads TGCGCCAGCAGCGACGGGGATGGCTATGGCTACACCTTC.

The chain is built from TRBV7-3 and TRBJ2-1, with a tentative D call TRBD2 (6 bases). Between the trimmed V and J ends, which lost 4 bases and 0 bases, there was a span of 10 bases. This CDR3 is built from 15 residues. In germline, CDR1 is SGHTA, CDR2 FQGTGA. The CDR3, as DNA: TGTGCCAGCAGCTCTATCGGGAGCTCCTACAATGAGCAGTTCTTC. Amino acid sequence: CASSSIGSSYNEQFF.

J is TRBJ2-7 and V is TRBV28, with TRBD1 matching 8 bases. The CDR3 runs to 14 residues. The J segment lost 0 bases and the V segment lost 4 bases, leaving 2 bases of the junction unmatched. CDR1 MDHEN and CDR2 SYDVKM come from the germline V gene. CDR3 nucleotides: TGTGCCAGCAGTTGGACAGGGAACTCCTACGAGCAGTACTTC. This codes for CASSWTGNSYEQYF.

With respect to this clone: Its ends do not fully match the called genes, so a read error is possible. CDR3 protein: CASSLGAGWVF. For the CDR3, the DNA is TGTGCCAGCAGTTTAGGTGCGGGGTGGGTCTTC. This chain links TRBV12-3 or TRBV12-4 with TRBJ2-1, with a tentative D call TRBD2 (6 bases). The CDR3 is 11 amino acids.

This clone was seen once. This chain links TRBV5-1 with TRBJ1-1, with TRBD1 identical over 7 bases. Germline CDR1 is SGHRS and CDR2 is YFSETQ. Trimming at V came to 1 base and at J to 0 bases, leaving 3 bases not matched to a gene. CDR3 length equals 15 residues. The CDR3 DNA reads as TGCGCCAGCAGCTTGTTAGGGGGCTTGAACACTGAAGCTTTCTTT. It yields the protein CASSLLGGLNTEAFF. Looking up the rest from reference TRBV5-1 and TRBJ1-1 gives the full variable domain: KAGVTQTPRYLIKTRGQQVTLSCSPISGHRSVSWYQQTPGQGLQFLFEYFSETQRNKGNFPGRFSGRQFSNSRSEMNVSTLELGDSALYLCASSLLGGLNTEAFFGQGTRLTVV.

Only one count was recorded for this clone. The chain recombines TRBV2 with TRBJ2-7; 8 bases fit TRBD1. V lost 5 bases and J lost 7; bases outside the gene matches: 7. This CDR3 is 13 amino acids long. Germline V lookup: CDR1 SNHLY, CDR2 FYNNEI. DNA of the CDR3: TGTGCCAGCAGTTATCAGGGGGCGGGGGAGCAGTACTTC. Translated: CASSYQGAGEQYF. The full variable domain, completed using reference TRBV2 and TRBJ2-7, is EPEVTQTPSHQVTQMGQEVILRCVPISNHLYFYWYRQILGQKVEFLVSFYNNEISEKSEIFDDQFSVERPDGSNFTLKIRSTKLEDSAMYFCASSYQGAGEQYFGPGTRLTVT.

DNA for the CDR3: TGTGCCAGCAATAGACAGGGGGCCGGAAACACCATATATTTT. This gives the protein CASNRQGAGNTIYF. The gene calls are TRBV2 and TRBJ1-3, with 10 bases aligning to TRBD1. This CDR3 has 14 amino acids. J gave up 4 bases and V 7 bases, and 4 bases lay outside the gene matches. Germline V lookup: CDR1 SNHLY, CDR2 FYNNEI.

The chain has TRBV23-1 and TRBJ1-1, with 11 bases identical to TRBD1. TRBV23-1 is recorded as an ORF, its role being uncertain. After removal of 0 bases from V and 5 bases from J, the junction contained 5 bases not matched to a gene. This CDR3 is built from 16 residues. The CDR3 sequence: CASSQSPRDRGTEAFF. The CDR3 nucleotides read TGCGCCAGCAGTCAATCGCCCCGGGACAGGGGGACTGAAGCTTTCTTT.

The gene calls are TRBV12-3 or TRBV12-4 and TRBJ2-5; D gene ambiguous. The CDR3 is 10 amino acids. V lost 8 bases and J 10 bases, leaving 11 bases between the germline ends. CDR3 sequence reads: CASGSIIQYF. CDR3 bases: TGTGCCAGCGGGTCGATTATCCAGTACTTC.

This clone was seen only a few times. J is TRBJ1-5 and V is TRBV29-1; D ambiguous. V lost 1 base, J lost 6 bases, and 7 bases lay in between. The CDR3 spans 12 residues. Germline assignment: CDR1 SQVTM and CDR2 ANQGSEA. The CDR3 bases are TGCAGCGTTGAAGTGGCAGGTCAGCCCCAGCATTTT. Its protein product is CSVEVAGQPQHF. The entire variable domain, with the rest obtained from reference TRBV29-1 and TRBJ1-5, is as follows: SAVISQKPSRDICQRGTSLTIQCQVDSQVTMMFWYRQQPGQSLTLIATANQGSEATYESGFVIDKFPISRPNLTFSTLTVSNMSPEDSSIYLCSVEVAGQPQHFGDGTRLSIL.

The gene calls are TRBV27 and TRBJ1-2, with no clear D. CDR3 length equals 17 residues. V dropped 8 bases and J dropped 5 bases, with 27 bases sitting between them. The V gene's germline CDR1 is MNHEY and CDR2 SMNVEV (reference sequence). CDR3 loop: CASAPLTRVSANYGYTF. CDR3 nucleotide sequence: TGTGCCAGCGCCCCTCTGACAAGGGTGTCGGCAAATTATGGCTACACCTTC.